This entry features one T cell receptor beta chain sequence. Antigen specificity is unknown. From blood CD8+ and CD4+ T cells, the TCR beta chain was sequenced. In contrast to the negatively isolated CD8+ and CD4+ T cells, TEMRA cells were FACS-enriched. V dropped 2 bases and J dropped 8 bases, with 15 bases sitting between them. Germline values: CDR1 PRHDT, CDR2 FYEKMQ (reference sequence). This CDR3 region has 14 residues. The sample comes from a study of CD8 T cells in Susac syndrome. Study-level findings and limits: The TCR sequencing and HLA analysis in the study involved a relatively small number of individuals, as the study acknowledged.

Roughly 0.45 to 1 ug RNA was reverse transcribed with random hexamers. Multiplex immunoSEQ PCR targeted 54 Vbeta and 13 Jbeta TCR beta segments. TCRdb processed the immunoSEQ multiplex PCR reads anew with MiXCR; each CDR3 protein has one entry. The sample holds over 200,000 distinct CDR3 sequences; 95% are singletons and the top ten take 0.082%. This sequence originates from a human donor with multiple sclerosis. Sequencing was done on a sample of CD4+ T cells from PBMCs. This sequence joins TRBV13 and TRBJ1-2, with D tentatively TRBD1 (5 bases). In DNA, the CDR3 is TGTGCCAGCAGCTTATCCGGGACGGCCTCCGGCTACACCTTC. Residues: CASSLSGTASGYTF.